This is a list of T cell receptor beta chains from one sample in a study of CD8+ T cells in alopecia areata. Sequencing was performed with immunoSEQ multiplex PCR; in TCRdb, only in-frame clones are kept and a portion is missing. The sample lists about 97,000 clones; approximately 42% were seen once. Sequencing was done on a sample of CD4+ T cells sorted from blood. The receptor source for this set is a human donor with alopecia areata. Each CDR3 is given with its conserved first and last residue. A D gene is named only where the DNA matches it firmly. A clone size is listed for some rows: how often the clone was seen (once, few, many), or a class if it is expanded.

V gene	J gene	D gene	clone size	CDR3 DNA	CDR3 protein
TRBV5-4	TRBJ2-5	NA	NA	TGTGCCAGCAGCCGTGAGGTGGGCCAAGAGACCCAGTACTTC	CASSREVGQETQYF
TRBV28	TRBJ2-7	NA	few	TGTGCCACCGGAGGGGCGCTATTGCAGTACTTC	CATGGALLQYF
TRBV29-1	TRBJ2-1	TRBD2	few	TGCAGCGTGGCGGGGGTCGATGAGCAGTTCTTC	CSVAGVDEQFF
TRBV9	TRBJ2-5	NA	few	TGTGCCAGCAGCGACCAAGAGACCCAGTACTTC	CASSDQETQYF
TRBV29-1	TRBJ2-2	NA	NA	TGCAGCGTTGAAGATCGGGCAGCCACCGGGGAGCTGTTTTTT	CSVEDRAATGELFF
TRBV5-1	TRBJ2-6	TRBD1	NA	TGCGCCAGCAGTGCCAATCCGGGACAGAAAAGCTCTGGGGCCAACGTCCTGACTTTC	CASSANPGQKSSGANVLTF
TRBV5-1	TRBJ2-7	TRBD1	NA	TGCGCCAGCAGCTCTGAACAGGGGGCATCGTACGAGCAGTACTTC	CASSSEQGASYEQYF
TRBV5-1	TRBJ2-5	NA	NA	TGCGCCAGCAGCGGGGGCCGGGGCGGGGAGACCCAGTACTTC	CASSGGRGGETQYF
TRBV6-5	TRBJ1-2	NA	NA	TGTGCCAGCAGTTACAACAGGGCTAACTATGGCTACACCTTC	CASSYNRANYGYTF
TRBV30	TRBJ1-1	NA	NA	TGTGCCTGGAGTGTAGGACTTCTCATGAACACTGAAGCTTTCTTT	CAWSVGLLMNTEAFF
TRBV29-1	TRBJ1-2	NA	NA	TGCAGCGTTACTGGACCCAGGGGCTACACCTTC	CSVTGPRGYTF
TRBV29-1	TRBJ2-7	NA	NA	TGCAGCGTTGGGCGGGGAACAACGGGAGAGCAGTACTTC	CSVGRGTTGEQYF
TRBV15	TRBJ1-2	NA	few	TGTGCCACCAGCAGAGATTTAGGGTATTACTATGGCTACACCTTC	CATSRDLGYYYGYTF
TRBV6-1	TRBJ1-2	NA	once	TGTGCCAGCAGCCCGGGGAGGGGAATTTCCTATGGCTACACCTTC	CASSPGRGISYGYTF
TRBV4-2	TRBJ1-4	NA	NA	TGTGCCAGCGTCCGTACGGGGTTTAATGAAAAACTGTTTTTT	CASVRTGFNEKLFF
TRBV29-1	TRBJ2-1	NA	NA	TGCAGCGTTGAAGTTCGCGGGAAGGGCTACAATGAGCAGTTCTTC	CSVEVRGKGYNEQFF
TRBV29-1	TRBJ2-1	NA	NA	TGCAGCGTTCGTCGCGGAAACAATGAGCAGTTCTTC	CSVRRGNNEQFF
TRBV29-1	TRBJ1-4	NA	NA	TGCAGCGTTGATACACAAGCAACTAATGAAAAACTGTTTTTT	CSVDTQATNEKLFF
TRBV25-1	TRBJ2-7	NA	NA	TGTGCCAGCAGTGACTTGGAAGGGGAGAGGCACGAGCAGTACTTC	CASSDLEGERHEQYF
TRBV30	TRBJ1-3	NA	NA	TGTGCCTGGAGTTTTCACTCCGCCAGCGTAGGAAACACCATATATTTT	CAWSFHSASVGNTIYF
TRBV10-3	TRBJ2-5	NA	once	TGTGCCATCAGTGAAAGGGTGGGGGAGACCCAGTACTTC	CAISERVGETQYF
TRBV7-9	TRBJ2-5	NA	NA	TGTGCCAGCAGCCCCGGAGGGGCTATGGGGACACAAGAGACCCAGTACTTC	CASSPGGAMGTQETQYF
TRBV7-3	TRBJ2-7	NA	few	TGTGCCAGCAGCTCCAGCCATAGTTCGTCCGAGCAGTACTTC	CASSSSHSSSEQYF
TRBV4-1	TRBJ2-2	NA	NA	TGCGCCAGCAGCCAACCCTCCAGTGGTACCGGGGAGCTGTTTTTT	CASSQPSSGTGELFF
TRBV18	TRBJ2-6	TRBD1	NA	TGTGCCAGCTCACCCCGGACAGGGGGCTCTGGGGCCAACGTCCTGACTTTC	CASSPRTGGSGANVLTF
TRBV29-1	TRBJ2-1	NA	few	TGCAGCGTCCCCGGGACGTATGAGCAGTTCTTC	CSVPGTYEQFF
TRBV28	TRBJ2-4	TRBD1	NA	TGTGCCAGCAGTTACTGGACAGGGTCGGGAAACATTCAGTACTTC	CASSYWTGSGNIQYF
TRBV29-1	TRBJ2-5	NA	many	TGCAGCGCCGGGAGAGAACAGACCCAGTACTTC	CSAGREQTQYF
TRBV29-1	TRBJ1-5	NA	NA	TGCAGCGTTGGGCCCGAATTCAATCAGCCCCAGCATTTT	CSVGPEFNQPQHF
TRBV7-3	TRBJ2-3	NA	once	TGTGCCAGCAGCTTCGGGGGGCAAAGAACAGATACGCAGTATTTT	CASSFGGQRTDTQYF